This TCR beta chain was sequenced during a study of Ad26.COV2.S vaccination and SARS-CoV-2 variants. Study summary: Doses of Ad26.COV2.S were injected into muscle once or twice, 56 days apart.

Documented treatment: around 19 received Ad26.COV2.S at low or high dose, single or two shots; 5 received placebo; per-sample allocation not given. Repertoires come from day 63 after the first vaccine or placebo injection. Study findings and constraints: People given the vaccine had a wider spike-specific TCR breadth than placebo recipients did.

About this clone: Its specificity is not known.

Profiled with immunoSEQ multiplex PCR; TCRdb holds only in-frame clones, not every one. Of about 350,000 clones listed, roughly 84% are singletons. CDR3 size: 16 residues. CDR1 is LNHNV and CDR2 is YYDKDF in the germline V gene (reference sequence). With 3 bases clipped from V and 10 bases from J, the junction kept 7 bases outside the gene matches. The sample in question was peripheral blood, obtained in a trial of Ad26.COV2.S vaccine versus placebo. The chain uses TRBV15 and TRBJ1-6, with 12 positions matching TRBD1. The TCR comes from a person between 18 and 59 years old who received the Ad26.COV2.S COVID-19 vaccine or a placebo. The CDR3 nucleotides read TGTGCCACCAGCAGGGTCAGGGGGACAGGGGGCTCACCCCTCCACTTT. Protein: CATSRVRGTGGSPLHF.